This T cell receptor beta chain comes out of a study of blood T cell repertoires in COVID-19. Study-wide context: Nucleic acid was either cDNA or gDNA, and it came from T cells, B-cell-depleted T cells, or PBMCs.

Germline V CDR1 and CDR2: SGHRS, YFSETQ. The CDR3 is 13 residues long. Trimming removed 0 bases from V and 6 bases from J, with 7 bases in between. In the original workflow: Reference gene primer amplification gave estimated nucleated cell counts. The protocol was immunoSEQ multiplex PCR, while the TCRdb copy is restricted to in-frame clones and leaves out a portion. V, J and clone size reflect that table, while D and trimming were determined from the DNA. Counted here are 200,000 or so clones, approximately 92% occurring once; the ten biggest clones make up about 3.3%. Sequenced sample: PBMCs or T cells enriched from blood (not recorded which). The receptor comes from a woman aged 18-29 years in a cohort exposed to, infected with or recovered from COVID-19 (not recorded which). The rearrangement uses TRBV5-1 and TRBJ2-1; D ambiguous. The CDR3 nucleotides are TGCGCCAGCAGCTTGGGCGGCAGCAATGAGCAGTTCTTC. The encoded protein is CASSLGGSNEQFF.